The 19 T cell receptor beta chains reported below all come from one sample, sequenced in a study of T cell responses to AZD1222 COVID-19 vaccine. Profiling relied on immunoSEQ multiplex PCR, and the TCRdb table lists in-frame clones only, not all of them. The sample records more than 100,000 clones, roughly 88% being singletons. Sequencing used peripheral blood, obtained on day 0 of AZD1222 vaccination. The receptors come from an adult in good health.

This chain links TRBV14 with TRBJ2-7; 8 nucleotides agree with TRBD1. The CDR3 totals 16 residues. The V gene end was trimmed by 2 bases and the J gene end by 1 base; junction bases not matched to a gene: 7. Germline V gene sequence: CDR1 SGHDN, CDR2 FVKESK. The CDR3 loop reads CASSQRTGILSYEQYF. The CDR3 DNA reads TGTGCCAGCAGCCAAAGGACAGGGATCCTATCCTACGAGCAGTACTTC. The variable domain in full, completed from reference TRBV14 and TRBJ2-7, reads EAGVTQFPSHSVIEKGQTVTLRCDPISGHDNLYWYRRVMGKEIKFLLHFVKESKQDESGMPNNRFLAERTGGTYSTLKVQPAELEDSGVYFCASSQRTGILSYEQYFGPGTRLTVT.

The V and J genes are TRBV5-1 and TRBJ2-1; D is unclear. In germline, CDR1 is SGHRS, CDR2 YFSETQ. The CDR3 has 11 residues. With 4 bases removed from V and 5 bases from J, the gap between germline ends came to 4 bases. The CDR3 DNA sequence: TGCGCCAGCAGCGCTAACAATGAGCAGTTCTTC. It codes for CASSANNEQFF.

The V call is TRBV28, the J call TRBJ1-1; no clear D. Trimming left V 4 bases short and J 1 base short, with 10 bases between. The CDR3 length is 14 residues. The germline CDR1 and CDR2 sequences are MDHEN and SYDVKM. The CDR3 sequence: CASSWRSSNTEAFF. CDR3 bases: TGTGCCAGCAGTTGGCGGAGTTCGAACACTGAAGCTTTCTTT.

The chain joins TRBV24-1 to TRBJ1-2; no reliable D call. CDR3 length equals 14 residues. Germline V gives CDR1 KGHDR, CDR2 SFDVKD. Trimming took off 2 bases at V and 3 bases at J, with 9 bases between the two ends. CDR3 region: CATSDSDKHYGYTF. CDR3 nucleotides: TGTGCCACCAGTGATTCTGACAAACACTATGGCTACACCTTC.

J is TRBJ2-7 and V is TRBV6-5; 11 bases map to TRBD2. V lost 6 bases, J lost 4 bases, and 2 bases stayed unmatched. This CDR3 has 13 residues. Germline lookup yields CDR1 MNHEY and CDR2 SVGAGI. CDR3 DNA: TGTGCCAGCAGGCGGACTAGCGGGTACGAGCAGTACTTC. Translating gives CASRRTSGYEQYF.

This chain joins TRBV5-1 and TRBJ2-3; D is perhaps TRBD2 (5 bases). Trimming pared 4 bases from V and 2 bases from J, leaving 8 bases between. Germline V CDR1 and CDR2: SGHRS, YFSETQ. CDR3 size: 13 residues. CDR3 region: CASSNGITDTQYF. The CDR3 DNA follows: TGCGCCAGCAGCAACGGGATCACAGATACGCAGTATTTT.

V is TRBV19 and J is TRBJ2-3; weak D call: TRBD2 (5 bases). Germline CDR1 LNHDA, CDR2 SQIVND (reference sequence). The ends were cut back, 8 bases at V and 0 bases at J, with 9 bases in the middle. The CDR3 loop spans 13 amino acids. This chain's CDR3 is CASAPGSTDTQYF. The DNA of the CDR3 is TGTGCCAGTGCACCGGGGAGCACAGATACGCAGTATTTT.

This clone was detected only a few times. The rearrangement uses TRBV7-9 and TRBJ1-6; 12 bases are a match to TRBD1. The CDR3 runs to 14 residues. With V trimmed by 8 bases and J by 8 bases, 4 bases remained unmatched. From germline, CDR1 is SEHNR and CDR2 FQNEAQ (reference sequence). The CDR3: CASDRDRGHSPLHF. In nucleotides, the CDR3 is TGTGCCAGCGACCGGGACAGGGGGCATTCACCCCTCCACTTT.

This chain links TRBV9 with TRBJ2-7; D remains ambiguous. This CDR3 comprises 14 residues. V lost 4 bases to trimming and J lost 1 base, with 12 bases between them. The germline CDR1 and CDR2 sequences are SGDLS and YYNGEE. CDR3 loop: CASSPRTESYEQYF. The CDR3 region has the DNA TGTGCCAGCAGCCCACGGACGGAGTCCTACGAGCAGTACTTC.

This clone was observed a single time. CDR3 region: CASSLGQQNTEAFF. CDR3 coding DNA: TGTGCCAGCAGCTTGGGACAACAAAACACTGAAGCTTTCTTT. The chain has TRBV11-3 and TRBJ1-1; D perhaps matches TRBD1 (6 bases). CDR1 is SGHNT, CDR2 YENEEA, per germline. The length of the CDR3 is 14 residues. Between the trimmed V and J ends, which lost 3 bases and 2 bases, there was a span of 10 bases.

The chain recombines TRBV20-1 with TRBJ2-4; TRBD2 aligns across 12 bases. The V segment lost 3 bases and the J segment 5 bases; nucleotides outside the gene matches: 5. CDR1 is DFQATT, CDR2 SNEGSKA, per germline (reference sequence). The CDR3 loop spans 15 amino acids. In DNA form, the CDR3 reads TGCAGTGCTAGTGGGCTAGCGGGAGGGGAAAACATTCAGTACTTC. It codes for CSASGLAGGENIQYF.

The V call is TRBV7-9, the J call TRBJ1-1; the match to TRBD1 covers 8 bases. This CDR3 comprises 16 residues. The germline CDR1 and CDR2 sequences are SEHNR and FQNEAQ (reference sequence). Unmatched junction bases numbered 12, after V lost 2 bases and J lost 7 bases. The CDR3 loop is CASSLYSSGRGLEAFF. As DNA, the CDR3 is TGTGCCAGCAGCTTATACTCCTCGGGCAGGGGGCTTGAAGCTTTCTTT.

This chain joins TRBV19 and TRBJ1-1; perhaps TRBD1 as D (5 bases). Germline-derived CDR1 and CDR2 are LNHDA and SQIVND (reference sequence). The CDR3 totals 15 residues. Trimming pared 3 bases from V and 5 bases from J, leaving 16 bases between. CDR3 DNA sequence: TGTGCCAGTAGTATGCAGGGTGTGGGTATTACTGAAGCTTTCTTT. Its translation: CASSMQGVGITEAFF.

The chain uses TRBV29-1 and TRBJ1-1; D ambiguous. Germline V gene sequence: CDR1 SQVTM, CDR2 ANQGSEA. V shed 4 bases and J shed 1 base, with 10 bases lying between them. CDR3 size: 13 residues. The CDR3 reads CSVVWQANTEAFF. In DNA, the CDR3 is TGCAGCGTTGTATGGCAGGCGAACACTGAAGCTTTCTTT.

V gene TRBV2 combines with J gene TRBJ1-1; tentatively, D is TRBD1 (5 bases). The CDR3 contains 14 residues. The V gene lost 8 bases and the J gene lost 4 bases, with 17 bases spanning the gap. From germline, CDR1 is SNHLY and CDR2 FYNNEI. CDR3 region: CASGRRGLVTEAFF. The CDR3, as DNA: TGTGCCAGCGGGAGGCGGGGGTTGGTCACTGAAGCTTTCTTT. Full variable domain (remainder filled in from reference TRBV2 and TRBJ1-1): EPEVTQTPSHQVTQMGQEVILRCVPISNHLYFYWYRQILGQKVEFLVSFYNNEISEKSEIFDDQFSVERPDGSNFTLKIRSTKLEDSAMYFCASGRRGLVTEAFFGQGTRLTVV.

The V call is TRBV7-2, the J call TRBJ1-5; 7 positions match TRBD1. The germline gives CDR1 SGHTA, CDR2 FQGNSA. The ends lost 5 bases at V and 6 bases at J; junction bases unmatched: 4. The length of the CDR3 is 13 residues. CDR3 nucleotide sequence: TGTGCCAGCAGCATGCCAGGGGGTCAGCCCCAGCATTTT. Translation gives CASSMPGGQPQHF.

The chain combines TRBV12-2 with TRBJ2-1; the table's D call TRBD2 went unverified against the DNA. TRBV12-2 is termed a pseudogene. The CDR3 has 14 residues. The CDR3: CASRGTIFDNEQFF. CDR3 DNA: TGTGCAAGTCGTGGGACTATCTTCGACAATGAGCAGTTCTTC.

This chain uses TRBV2 with TRBJ2-1; D is undetermined. There are 11 residues in the CDR3. The germline V and J ends were trimmed by 6 bases and 5 bases, with 5 bases remaining between them. CDR1 is SNHLY and CDR2 is FYNNEI in the germline V gene. CDR3 protein: CASRYHNEQFF. Written as DNA, the CDR3 is TGTGCCAGCAGGTACCACAATGAGCAGTTCTTC.

Only one count was recorded for this clone. The chain carries TRBV19 and TRBJ1-1; 9 nucleotides match TRBD1. Germline CDR1 and CDR2: LNHDA and SQIVND (reference sequence). After removal of 1 base from V and 2 bases from J, the junction contained 8 bases not matched to a gene. The CDR3 runs 17 residues. The CDR3 region is CASSIVEGQGINTEAFF. Written as DNA, the CDR3 is TGTGCCAGTAGTATAGTAGAGGGACAGGGTATTAACACTGAAGCTTTCTTT.